This passage covers 28 T cell receptor beta chains from one sample sequenced in a study of beta chain features in type 1 diabetes. Expressed TCRB transcripts got sequenced, as all isolated RNA was reverse transcribed. Data came from immunoSEQ multiplex PCR; TCRdb stores just in-frame clones and leaves some out. The table records 150,000 to 200,000 clones, about an eighth of them present only once. The sequenced sample consisted of central memory CD4+ T cells from blood. These TCRs come from a woman younger than 30 in good health.

This clone was counted only a few times. The V and J genes are TRBV27 and TRBJ2-5; D possibly corresponds to TRBD1 (6 bases). The CDR3 has 15 residues. The germline V gene has CDR1 MNHEY and CDR2 SMNVEV (reference sequence). The V and J ends lost 1 base and 1 base respectively, with 10 bases between them. CDR3 DNA: TGTGCCAGCAGTTTATTGGCGGACAGCCAAGAGACCCAGTACTTC. This encodes CASSLLADSQETQYF.

The chain recombines TRBV28 with TRBJ1-1, with D tentatively TRBD1 (6 bases). This CDR3 spans 13 amino acids. Germline CDR1 is MDHEN and CDR2 is SYDVKM. Trimming cost V 8 bases and J 0 bases, with 10 bases left between them. The CDR3 spells CASVRDMNTEAFF. The CDR3 nucleotides are TGTGCCAGCGTCAGGGACATGAACACTGAAGCTTTCTTT.

The chain is built from TRBV4-1 and TRBJ1-1; possibly TRBD1 for D (5 bases). CDR3 length: 15 amino acids. V lost 0 bases and J 6 bases, leaving 14 bases between the germline ends. Germline values: CDR1 MGHRA, CDR2 YSYEKL. CDR3 in amino acids: CASSQDPGKGAEAFF. CDR3 coding DNA: TGCGCCAGCAGCCAAGATCCAGGGAAGGGCGCTGAAGCTTTCTTT.

This clone was found a few times. The chain employs TRBV6-1 and TRBJ1-5; 7 bases fit TRBD1. The germline gives CDR1 MNHNS, CDR2 SASEGT. The ends lost 6 bases at V and 0 bases at J; junction bases unmatched: 2. This CDR3 contains 14 residues. As DNA, the CDR3 is TGTGCCAGCAGCAGGGGGGATAGCAATCAGCCCCAGCATTTT. The encoded protein is CASSRGDSNQPQHF.

This clone has only a few counts. The chain joins TRBV30 to TRBJ2-7; 8 positions match TRBD2. The germline CDR1 and CDR2 sequences are GTSNPN and SVGIG (reference sequence). This CDR3 spans 18 amino acids. Trimming removed 0 bases from V and 3 bases from J; junction bases left unmatched: 16. CDR3 in amino acids: CAWSVLGRGGAGIYEQYF. The DNA for the CDR3 is TGTGCCTGGAGTGTTCTTGGCCGGGGGGGAGCGGGGATCTACGAGCAGTACTTC.

This clone was counted at least ten times. The V gene is TRBV7-2, the J gene TRBJ1-2; D gene unclear. CDR3 size: 13 residues. V was clipped by 1 base and J by 6 bases, with 9 bases between them. The germline V gene has CDR1 SGHTA and CDR2 FQGNSA. The CDR3 DNA sequence: TGTGCCAGCAGCTTAGGGGCCTTTCATGGCTACACCTTC. This encodes CASSLGAFHGYTF.

The V gene is TRBV29-1, the J gene TRBJ2-6; maybe TRBD1 (6 bases). V lost 2 bases and J 0 bases, leaving 8 bases between the germline ends. The CDR3 contains 15 residues. Germline CDR1 reads SQVTM; CDR2 reads ANQGSEA. The CDR3 loop is CSVEQGISGANVLTF. DNA of the CDR3: TGCAGCGTTGAACAGGGGATCTCTGGGGCCAACGTCCTGACTTTC. The whole variable domain, filled in from reference TRBV29-1 and TRBJ2-6, reads SAVISQKPSRDICQRGTSLTIQCQVDSQVTMMFWYRQQPGQSLTLIATANQGSEATYESGFVIDKFPISRPNLTFSTLTVSNMSPEDSSIYLCSVEQGISGANVLTFGAGSRLTVL.

This clone was seen more than once but under ten times. The chain is built from TRBV5-1 and TRBJ2-7; possibly TRBD1 for D (5 bases). Germline loops: CDR1 SGHRS, CDR2 YFSETQ. This CDR3 is built from 15 residues. Deletions cut 0 bases from V and 2 bases from J, with 12 bases between. The CDR3: CASSLVSDNTYEQYF. In nucleotides, the CDR3 is TGCGCCAGCAGCTTGGTCTCGGACAATACCTACGAGCAGTACTTC.

A few counts support this clone. V and J are TRBV9 and TRBJ2-7, with TRBD2 as a possible D gene (5 bases). The length of the CDR3 is 14 residues. Germline values: CDR1 SGDLS, CDR2 YYNGEE. V lost 0 bases and J lost 2, with 9 bases in between. CDR3 amino acids: CASSVGTRTYEQYF. The CDR3 DNA follows: TGTGCCAGCAGCGTAGGAACTAGGACCTACGAGCAGTACTTC.

The chain combines TRBV7-7 with TRBJ2-1; TRBD1 agrees at 7 bases. The CDR3 has 13 amino acids. Germline CDR1 reads SSHAT; CDR2 reads FNYEAQ (reference sequence). Here the CDR3 reads CATSTGSYNEQFF. In DNA, the CDR3 is TGTGCTACCTCGACAGGGTCCTACAATGAGCAGTTCTTC.

In this sample, this clone turned up a few times. This chain links TRBV30 with TRBJ1-2; possible D gene TRBD1, 6 bases. The germline CDR1 and CDR2 sequences are GTSNPN and SVGIG (reference sequence). The CDR3 runs 13 residues. The V and J ends lost 0 bases and 8 bases respectively, with 13 bases between them. CDR3 in amino acids: CAWSVRQGSGYTF. The CDR3 nucleotides are TGTGCCTGGAGTGTAAGGCAGGGGAGCGGCTACACCTTC.

This clone was seen a few times. The J gene is TRBJ2-5, the V gene TRBV5-5, with 13 bases aligning to TRBD2. The CDR3 spans 16 residues. Germline V gene data show CDR1 as SGHKS and CDR2 as YYEKEE (reference sequence). Unmatched junction bases numbered 9, after V lost 5 bases and J lost 5 bases. This CDR3 is CASSRPTSGRRETQYF. The CDR3 DNA reads as TGTGCCAGCAGTCGCCCGACTAGCGGGAGGAGGGAGACCCAGTACTTC. The variable domain in full, completed from reference TRBV5-5 and TRBJ2-5, reads DAGVTQSPTHLIKTRGQQVTLRCSPISGHKSVSWYQQVLGQGPQFIFQYYEKEERGRGNFPDRFSARQFPNYSSELNVNALLLGDSALYLCASSRPTSGRRETQYFGPGTRLLVL.

The gene calls are TRBV7-9 and TRBJ2-3, with 7 positions matching TRBD1. The CDR3 totals 15 residues. The germline V gene has CDR1 SEHNR and CDR2 FQNEAQ (reference sequence). J lost 2 bases, V lost 5 bases, and 7 bases had no gene match. The CDR3 region is CASSQRTGLTDTQYF. The CDR3 DNA is TGTGCCAGCAGCCAAAGGACAGGACTCACAGATACGCAGTATTTT.

This clone was seen a few times. The chain is built from TRBV7-3 and TRBJ2-1; 7 bases line up with TRBD1. Germline assignment: CDR1 SGHTA and CDR2 FQGTGA. The CDR3 is made up of 16 amino acids. With 2 bases clipped from V and 9 bases from J, the junction kept 13 bases outside the gene matches. In DNA, the CDR3 is TGTGCCAGCAGCTTAGGCCCCTGGACAGGTCCAGGTGAGCAGTTCTTC. This gives the protein CASSLGPWTGPGEQFF.

A few counts support this clone. The V gene is TRBV27, the J gene TRBJ2-1; 8 nucleotides agree with TRBD2. The CDR3 is 19 amino acids. V gave up 6 bases and J gave up 3 bases; unmatched junction bases: 19. Germline V gives CDR1 MNHEY, CDR2 SMNVEV (reference sequence). CDR3: CASRSPGPTSTSVYNEQFF. In DNA, the CDR3 is TGTGCCAGCAGGTCCCCGGGCCCTACCTCGACTAGCGTCTACAATGAGCAGTTCTTC.

This clone was seen only a few times. The chain employs TRBV2 and TRBJ2-2, with D unresolved. Germline values: CDR1 SNHLY, CDR2 FYNNEI. The CDR3 consists of 12 residues. The V gene lost 7 bases and the J gene lost 1 base, with 4 bases spanning the gap. The CDR3 sequence: CASNRNTGELFF. The CDR3 coding sequence is TGTGCCAGCAACAGGAACACCGGGGAGCTGTTTTTT. The full variable domain, completed using reference TRBV2 and TRBJ2-2, is EPEVTQTPSHQVTQMGQEVILRCVPISNHLYFYWYRQILGQKVEFLVSFYNNEISEKSEIFDDQFSVERPDGSNFTLKIRSTKLEDSAMYFCASNRNTGELFFGEGSRLTVL.

This chain uses TRBV30 with TRBJ2-5, with D possibly matching TRBD1 (5 bases). V lost 3 bases, J lost 2 bases, and 16 bases lay in between. Germline V gene lookup returns CDR1 GTSNPN and CDR2 SVGIG (reference sequence). CDR3 length equals 15 residues. CDR3 amino acids: CAWRRQGDLQETQYF. The CDR3, as DNA: TGTGCCTGGAGGAGGCAGGGCGATTTGCAAGAGACCCAGTACTTC.

The chain uses TRBV7-7 and TRBJ2-2; 7 nucleotides match TRBD2. The V gene end was trimmed by 3 bases and the J gene end by 4 bases; junction bases not matched to a gene: 2. The length of the CDR3 is 14 residues. From germline, CDR1 is SSHAT and CDR2 FNYEAQ (reference sequence). CDR3 region: CASSFASGTGELFF. CDR3 bases: TGTGCCAGCAGCTTTGCTAGCGGCACCGGGGAGCTGTTTTTT.

This clone was counted only a few times. The chain recombines TRBV5-4 with TRBJ2-7, with 14 bases matching TRBD2. Germline assignment: CDR1 SGHNT and CDR2 YYREEE (reference sequence). This CDR3 has 14 amino acids. V shed 4 bases, J shed 7 bases, and the junction held 4 bases outside the gene matches. The CDR3 DNA reads as TGTGCCAGCAGCATGGGACTAGCGGGAGTAGAGCAGTACTTC. Translating gives CASSMGLAGVEQYF.

This clone has a handful of counts. The V call is TRBV7-2, the J call TRBJ2-1; maybe TRBD1 (5 bases). This CDR3 has 15 residues. The germline V gene encodes CDR1 SGHTA and CDR2 FQGNSA. V shed 6 bases and J shed 6 bases, with 18 bases lying between them. The CDR3 protein is CASSPKVRVGNEQFF. In nucleotides, the CDR3 is TGTGCCAGCAGTCCGAAAGTCAGGGTGGGCAATGAGCAGTTCTTC. The full variable domain, rest sourced from reference TRBV7-2 and TRBJ2-1, is GAGVSQSPSNKVTEKGKDVELRCDPISGHTALYWYRQSLGQGLEFLIYFQGNSAPDKSGLPSDRFSAERTGGSVSTLTIQRTQQEDSAVYLCASSPKVRVGNEQFFGPGTRLTVL.

V is TRBV29-1 and J is TRBJ2-3, with D possibly being TRBD1 (5 bases). With 3 bases removed from V and 3 bases from J, the gap between germline ends came to 10 bases. CDR1 is SQVTM and CDR2 is ANQGSEA in the germline V gene. The CDR3 covers 13 residues. CDR3 region: CSVDRARTDTQYF. The CDR3 DNA follows: TGCAGCGTTGACAGGGCTAGGACAGATACGCAGTATTTT.

This chain connects TRBV18 to TRBJ2-4; tentative D call: TRBD2 (7 bases). In germline, CDR1 is KGHSH, CDR2 LQKENI. CDR3 length: 17 amino acids. Trimming cost V 3 bases and J 0 bases, with 15 bases left between them. The CDR3 sequence: CASSPREDRLAKNIQYF. The DNA of the CDR3 is TGTGCCAGCTCACCTCGGGAGGACAGATTAGCCAAAAACATTCAGTACTTC.

The table lists this clone with a few counts. The rearrangement uses TRBV28 and TRBJ1-5; D perhaps matches TRBD1 (6 bases). This CDR3 has 16 residues. Deletions cut 4 bases from V and 0 bases from J, with 13 bases between. Germline V gene data show CDR1 as MDHEN and CDR2 as SYDVKM. In nucleotides, the CDR3 is TGTGCCAGCAGTTCACCACAGGGTAGTAGCAATCAGCCCCAGCATTTT. Its protein is CASSSPQGSSNQPQHF. The complete variable domain, with remaining parts taken from reference TRBV28 and TRBJ1-5, reads DVKVTQSSRYLVKRTGEKVFLECVQDMDHENMFWYRQDPGLGLRLIYFSYDVKMKEKGDIPEGYSVSREKKERFSLILESASTNQTSMYLCASSSPQGSSNQPQHFGDGTRLSIL.

This clone has just one count. This rearrangement joins TRBV5-1 to TRBJ2-5, with TRBD2 as a possible D gene (6 bases). The germline V gene has CDR1 SGHRS and CDR2 YFSETQ. The CDR3 runs 16 residues. V was pared by 1 base and J by 2 bases, with 15 bases between. DNA of the CDR3: TGCGCCAGCAGCTTGCGGGTAGCGGTTCCACAAGAGACCCAGTACTTC. This sequence encodes CASSLRVAVPQETQYF.

Turning to this clone: A much larger clone differs from this one at a single base, so this may be a read error. This same CDR3 is encoded by further DNA sequences in the sample. This chain links TRBV7-9 with TRBJ2-1; a weak D match, TRBD2 (6 bases). This CDR3 spans 13 amino acids. Germline lookup yields CDR1 SEHNR and CDR2 FQNEAQ (reference sequence). Trimming removed 5 bases from V and 4 bases from J, with 9 bases in between. CDR3 in amino acids: CASSAGGYNEQFF. CDR3 DNA: TGTGCCAGCAGCGCCGGGGGTTACAATGAGCAGTTCTTC.

The table lists this clone with a few counts. This chain connects TRBV19 to TRBJ2-4, with TRBD1 identical over 7 bases. The V and J ends lost 5 bases and 0 bases, in that order; junction bases with no gene match: 10. Per the germline V gene, CDR1 is LNHDA and CDR2 is SQIVND (reference sequence). The CDR3 is made up of 17 amino acids. The CDR3 DNA reads TGTGCCAGTAGTGCCTGGACAGGCCGACTAGCCAAAAACATTCAGTACTTC. Its protein is CASSAWTGRLAKNIQYF.

The chain links TRBV28 to TRBJ1-2; no reliable D call. The CDR3 contains 10 residues. CDR1 is MDHEN, CDR2 SYDVKM, per germline. Trimming left V 6 bases short and J 8 bases short, with 7 bases between. DNA for the CDR3: TGTGCCAGCAGGGGAGGAGGCTACACCTTC. Protein: CASRGGGYTF.

The chain joins TRBV23-1 to TRBJ2-1; 7 bases line up with TRBD2. Being an ORF, TRBV23-1 has a function that is uncertain. V gave up 0 bases and J gave up 1 base; unmatched junction bases: 6. This CDR3 is 17 amino acids long. In DNA, the CDR3 is TGCGCCAGCAGTCAATCAAGGCAGGGAGGGTCCTACAATGAGCAGTTCTTC. Protein: CASSQSRQGGSYNEQFF.